The 30 T cell receptor beta chains below all came from one sample that was sequenced in a study of T cell repertoires in cytomegalovirus infection. Their recognized antigens are unknown. TCRdb re-called the reads with MiXCR, one entry per CDR3 protein. The data show about 770,000 distinct CDR3 sequences, under 35% seen once. The sample was cultured CD8+ T cells from PBMCs, taken from culture after CMV antigen stimulation. The origin of the receptors is a human donor in good health (CMV status not recorded). Some clones in this sample may be carry-over from other donors' samples.

V usage is TRBV5-6 and J usage is TRBJ1-1, with D possibly TRBD1 on 5 matching bases. Germline V gene sequence: CDR1 SGHDT, CDR2 YYEEEE. CDR3 length: 17 amino acids. Trimming stripped 0 bases from V and 1 base from J, with 16 bases between. The CDR3 region is CASSLALGEGPNTEAFF. DNA of the CDR3: TGTGCCAGCAGCTTGGCCTTGGGGGAGGGCCCGAACACTGAAGCTTTCTTT.

V gene TRBV6-5 combines with J gene TRBJ2-2; unclear D gene. The V gene lost 0 bases and the J gene lost 7 bases, with 12 bases spanning the gap. CDR3 length: 15 residues. Germline V gene sequence: CDR1 MNHEY, CDR2 SVGAGI. The CDR3 spells CASSYSSRTGGELFF. As DNA, the CDR3 is TGTGCCAGCAGTTACTCGAGTAGGACCGGCGGGGAGCTGTTTTTT.

This clonotype has just a few counts. This chain joins TRBV7-2 and TRBJ1-2; the D gene is possibly TRBD1 (6 bases). CDR1 is SGHTA, CDR2 FQGNSA, per germline. The CDR3 runs to 13 residues. V was trimmed by 11 bases and J by 4 bases, leaving 17 bases between them. CDR3 DNA sequence: TGTGCCGCCCTGGGGGCAGTCCGCTATGGCTACACCTTC. Protein: CAALGAVRYGYTF. Based on the CDR3 plus reference TRBV7-2 and TRBJ1-2, the full variable domain is GAGVSQSPSNKVTEKGKDVELRCDPISGHTALYWYRQSLGQGLEFLIYFQGNSAPDKSGLPSDRFSAERTGGSVSTLTIQRTQQEDSAVYLCAALGAVRYGYTFGSGTRLTVV.

This chain joins TRBV7-9 and TRBJ2-7, with 8 bases fitting TRBD1. Germline CDR1 and CDR2: SEHNR and FQNEAQ (reference sequence). J lost 4 bases, V lost 4 bases, and 18 bases had no gene match. CDR3 length: 18 residues. The CDR3 spells CASSSGQGSMGSRYEQYV. DNA for the CDR3: TGTGCCAGCAGCTCAGGACAGGGTTCCATGGGTTCTAGGTACGAGCAGTACGTC.

The V gene is TRBV6-8, the J gene TRBJ2-1, with D perhaps matching TRBD2 (6 bases). This CDR3 spans 15 amino acids. V was clipped by 1 base and J by 5 bases, with 12 bases between them. The germline V gene has CDR1 MNHGY and CDR2 SAAAGT. CDR3 DNA sequence: TGTGCCAGCAGTTACTTGGGGGGTTCGAACAATGAGCAGTTCTTC. Residues: CASSYLGGSNNEQFF.

J is TRBJ2-2 and V is TRBV6-2 or TRBV6-3; D unresolved. CDR1 MNHEY and CDR2 SVGEGT come from the germline V gene. V was trimmed by 2 bases and J by 2 bases, leaving 12 bases between them. This CDR3 has 16 amino acids. CDR3 loop: CASSYPRSLNTGELFF. In DNA, the CDR3 is TGTGCCAGCAGTTACCCCCGGAGTCTTAACACCGGGGAGCTGTTTTTT.

The rearrangement joins TRBV27 to TRBJ2-1, with 8 bases matching TRBD1. The CDR3 has 14 amino acids. V shed 5 bases, J shed 5 bases, and the junction held 5 bases outside the gene matches. Germline V CDR1 and CDR2: MNHEY, SMNVEV (reference sequence). As DNA, the CDR3 is TGTGCCAGCAGTGCCAGGGGGCCAGACAATGAGCAGTTCTTC. This codes for CASSARGPDNEQFF.

The J gene is TRBJ2-7, the V gene TRBV7-6, with TRBD2 as a possible D gene (5 bases). CDR1 SGHVS and CDR2 FNYEAQ come from the germline V gene. This CDR3 region has 14 residues. V was trimmed by 10 bases and J by 5 bases, leaving 21 bases between them. The CDR3: CAISKRYVPDEQYF. CDR3 nucleotide sequence: TGTGCCATAAGCAAGCGGTACGTCCCCGACGAGCAGTACTTC. The variable domain in full, with the rest retrieved from reference TRBV7-6 and TRBJ2-7, is GAGVSQSPRYKVTKRGQDVALRCDPISGHVSLYWYRQALGQGPEFLTYFNYEAQQDKSGLPNDRFSAERPEGSISTLTIQRTEQRDSAMYRCAISKRYVPDEQYFGPGTRLTVT.

This clonotype was observed many times. This chain links TRBV6-1 with TRBJ2-1; D gene unclear. CDR1 and CDR2 (germline): MNHNS, SASEGT. There are 15 residues in the CDR3. Between the trimmed V and J ends, which lost 1 base and 0 bases, there was a span of 7 bases. Here the CDR3 reads CASSEGGSSYNEQFF. DNA for the CDR3: TGTGCCAGCAGTGAAGGGGGTAGCTCCTACAATGAGCAGTTCTTC.

This clonotype was detected ten times or more. The rearrangement uses TRBV7-6 and TRBJ1-5; D gene ambiguous. The germline V gene encodes CDR1 SGHVS and CDR2 FNYEAQ. The V end was cut by 5 bases, the J end by 5 bases, with 16 bases between. CDR3 length: 15 amino acids. The CDR3 DNA follows: TGTGCCAGCAGCCCATTACCTCAGCGGGATCAGCCCCAGCATTTT. It is translated as CASSPLPQRDQPQHF. Full variable domain (missing parts from reference TRBV7-6 and TRBJ1-5): GAGVSQSPRYKVTKRGQDVALRCDPISGHVSLYWYRQALGQGPEFLTYFNYEAQQDKSGLPNDRFSAERPEGSISTLTIQRTEQRDSAMYRCASSPLPQRDQPQHFGDGTRLSIL.

The V and J genes are TRBV10-3 and TRBJ2-5; unclear D gene. V dropped 0 bases and J dropped 0 bases, with 11 bases sitting between them. The CDR3 totals 16 residues. Per germline, CDR1 ENHRY and CDR2 SYGVKD. The CDR3: CAISESVFQYQETQYF. The DNA of the CDR3 is TGTGCCATCAGTGAGTCTGTCTTCCAGTACCAAGAGACCCAGTACTTC.

The table lists this clonotype with a count of one. This rearrangement joins TRBV18 to TRBJ2-1; D remains ambiguous. The V end lost 3 bases, the J end lost 9 bases, and 9 bases lay between the germline ends. This CDR3 spans 12 amino acids. Germline V gene sequence: CDR1 KGHSH, CDR2 LQKENI. CDR3 sequence (DNA): TGTGCCAGCTCACCCCCAAGTCCTGAGCAGTTCTTC. It is translated as CASSPPSPEQFF. Full variable domain (remainder filled in from reference TRBV18 and TRBJ2-1): NAGVMQNPRHLVRRRGQEARLRCSPMKGHSHVYWYRQLPEEGLKFMVYLQKENIIDESGMPKERFSAEFPKEGPSILRIQQVVRGDSAAYFCASSPPSPEQFFGPGTRLTVL.

The gene calls are TRBV12-3 or TRBV12-4 and TRBJ1-5; no reliable D call. With 2 bases removed from V and 9 bases from J, the gap between germline ends came to 8 bases. The CDR3 length is 12 residues. CDR3 nucleotide sequence: TGTGCCAGCAGTTTAAGTAGTCGGCCCCAGCATTTT. Translation: CASSLSSRPQHF.

In its sample, this clonotype was seen many times. The junction differs from germline at one of its ends, possibly a read error. The rearrangement uses TRBV7-7 and TRBJ2-7; 9 bases agree with TRBD1. This CDR3 comprises 15 residues. CDR1 SSHAT and CDR2 FNYEAQ come from the germline V gene (reference sequence). In DNA form, the CDR3 reads TGTGCTAGCAGCTTAGGGACAGGGAGTAACTACGAGCAGTACTTC. It encodes CASSLGTGSNYEQYF.

The chain joins TRBV6-6 to TRBJ2-3; TRBD1 matches 7 bases. The CDR3 extends over 17 amino acids. The trim removed 2 bases at V and 5 bases at J, leaving 13 bases unmatched. Germline assignment: CDR1 MNHNY and CDR2 SVGAGI (reference sequence). The CDR3 nucleotides read TGTGCCAGCAGTTACGAGGGGGACAGCCCGAGGGGAGATACGCAGTATTTT. Translated: CASSYEGDSPRGDTQYF.

This clonotype was counted a few times. The chain recombines TRBV18 with TRBJ2-7, with TRBD1 matching 7 bases. This CDR3 region has 17 residues. Germline loops: CDR1 KGHSH, CDR2 LQKENI. The ends lost 3 bases at V and 2 bases at J; junction bases unmatched: 13. The CDR3 bases are TGTGCCAGCTCACCCTTCGGGGTAGACAGGGATCCCTACGAGCAGTACGTC. Residues: CASSPFGVDRDPYEQYV.

This clonotype was seen more than once but under ten times. V usage is TRBV6-8 and J usage is TRBJ2-2; D possibly matches TRBD1 or TRBD2 (5 bases each). Trimming cost V 4 bases and J 5 bases, with 14 bases left between them. Germline CDR1 and CDR2: MNHGY and SAAAGT. The CDR3 has 15 residues. The CDR3 region has the DNA TGTGCCAGCAGTTCCGGGACCCCCTGGACCGGGGAGCTGTTTTTT. Its protein is CASSSGTPWTGELFF.

This chain connects TRBV29-1 to TRBJ2-1, with TRBD1 matching over 7 bases. V trimming: 1 base; J trimming: 3 bases; junction bases outside the gene matches: 3. Germline CDR1 and CDR2: SQVTM and ANQGSEA. The CDR3 loop spans 14 amino acids. The CDR3 protein is CSVEGTGVYNEQFF. CDR3 sequence (DNA): TGCAGCGTTGAAGGAACAGGGGTCTACAATGAGCAGTTCTTC.

This clonotype was counted only a few times. The J gene is TRBJ1-1, the V gene TRBV10-2, with a tentative D call TRBD1 (6 bases). With 11 bases removed from V and 3 bases from J, the gap between germline ends came to 16 bases. The CDR3 has 13 residues. The germline CDR1 and CDR2 sequences are WSHSY and SAAADI. Here the CDR3 reads CAGMSRGHTEAFF. The CDR3 DNA reads TGCGCCGGTATGTCCAGGGGCCACACTGAAGCTTTCTTT.

This clonotype was seen at least ten times. The chain links TRBV7-8 to TRBJ2-1; the match to TRBD1 covers 9 bases. The CDR3 is 17 residues long. Germline-derived CDR1 and CDR2 are SGHVS and FQNEAQ. V shed 6 bases and J 4 bases; nucleotides not matched to a gene: 13. CDR3 in amino acids: CASRYKPGQGSYNEQFF. The CDR3 DNA is TGTGCCAGCAGGTATAAACCGGGACAGGGTTCGTACAATGAGCAGTTCTTC.

This clonotype was observed a handful of times. The genes are TRBV5-5 and TRBJ2-3; D gene ambiguous. Trimming cost V 0 bases and J 2 bases, with 7 bases left between them. Germline CDR1 SGHKS, CDR2 YYEKEE (reference sequence). The CDR3 extends over 14 amino acids. CDR3 loop: CASSLDLNTDTQYF. CDR3 nucleotide sequence: TGTGCCAGCAGCTTGGATCTAAACACAGATACGCAGTATTTT.

The V gene is TRBV6-6, the J gene TRBJ2-1, with TRBD2 matching 8 bases. The V gene end was trimmed by 2 bases and the J gene end by 9 bases; junction bases not matched to a gene: 9. From germline, CDR1 is MNHNY and CDR2 SVGAGI (reference sequence). The CDR3 spans 15 residues. The DNA for the CDR3 is TGTGCCAGCAGTTACCCGGGACTAGTCCGGGGTGAGCAGTTCTTC. Translating gives CASSYPGLVRGEQFF.

This chain connects TRBV7-9 to TRBJ1-1, with D perhaps TRBD1 (5 bases). This CDR3 is built from 13 residues. The germline gives CDR1 SEHNR, CDR2 FQNEAQ (reference sequence). Trimming left V 8 bases short and J 7 bases short, with 17 bases between. CDR3 sequence reads: CASSTTGGNEAFF. CDR3 sequence (DNA): TGTGCCAGCTCCACTACGGGGGGTAATGAAGCTTTCTTT. The entire variable domain, with the rest obtained from reference TRBV7-9 and TRBJ1-1, is as follows: DTGVSQNPRHKITKRGQNVTFRCDPISEHNRLYWYRQTLGQGPEFLTYFQNEAQLEKSRLLSDRFSAERPKGSFSTLEIQRTEQGDSAMYLCASSTTGGNEAFFGQGTRLTVV.

V usage is TRBV12-3 or TRBV12-4 and J usage is TRBJ2-7; 7 nucleotides line up with TRBD1. CDR3 length: 14 residues. Unmatched junction bases numbered 12, after V lost 7 bases and J lost 6 bases. DNA of the CDR3: TGTGCCAGCACCCCCACAGGGGCCGCCGGCGAGCAGTACTTC. Its translation is CASTPTGAAGEQYF.

There are many counts of this clonotype. V is TRBV4-2 and J is TRBJ2-1; no firm D call. V was cut by 4 bases and J by 5 bases, with 12 bases left in between. Germline CDR1 and CDR2: LGHNA and YNFKEQ. This CDR3 contains 14 residues. The CDR3 protein is CASSPWSGDNEQFF. DNA of the CDR3: TGTGCCAGCAGCCCGTGGTCTGGAGACAATGAGCAGTTCTTC.

This clonotype showed up just a few times. The chain uses TRBV7-9 and TRBJ1-1, with no clear D. The CDR3 spans 15 residues. The V gene's germline CDR1 is SEHNR and CDR2 FQNEAQ (reference sequence). V lost 3 bases, J lost 3 bases, and 14 bases lay in between. The CDR3 bases are TGTGCCAGCAGCTTCTTCTGGGGAAAGGACACTGAAGCTTTCTTT. Translating it yields CASSFFWGKDTEAFF. The variable domain in full, completed from reference TRBV7-9 and TRBJ1-1, reads DTGVSQNPRHKITKRGQNVTFRCDPISEHNRLYWYRQTLGQGPEFLTYFQNEAQLEKSRLLSDRFSAERPKGSFSTLEIQRTEQGDSAMYLCASSFFWGKDTEAFFGQGTRLTVV.

V is TRBV11-2 and J is TRBJ1-1; D might be TRBD1 (5 bases). Trimming took 3 bases from V and 3 from J, leaving 20 bases between them. The CDR3 runs 17 residues. The germline V gene encodes CDR1 SGHAT and CDR2 FQNNGV. CDR3 in DNA: TGTGCCAGCAGCTTTCCAGGGATGCGGGGCTGGGACACTGAAGCTTTCTTT. The encoded protein is CASSFPGMRGWDTEAFF. Combining the CDR3 with reference TRBV11-2 and TRBJ1-1 gives the whole variable domain EAGVAQSPRYKIIEKRQSVAFWCNPISGHATLYWYQQILGQGPKLLIQFQNNGVVDDSQLPKDRFSAERLKGVDSTLKIQPAKLEDSAVYLCASSFPGMRGWDTEAFFGQGTRLTVV.

A word on this clonotype: A read error may account for a junction end that differs from germline. The chain is built from TRBV4-3 and TRBJ1-2, with D perhaps TRBD1 (6 bases). Looked up from germline, CDR1 is LGHNA and CDR2 is YSLEER. CDR3 length: 12 residues. CDR3 in amino acids: CASSHPGHPGKF. CDR3 DNA sequence: TGCGCCAGCAGCCACCCGGGACACCCTGGAAAATTC.

V usage is TRBV11-2 and J usage is TRBJ2-2; no reliable D call. Trimming shortened V by 0 bases and J by 1 base, and 12 bases separated the two germline ends. The CDR3 runs 17 residues. CDR1 is SGHAT, CDR2 FQNNGV, per germline. CDR3 residues: CASSLDGFSGNTGELFF. The CDR3 DNA reads as TGTGCCAGCAGCTTAGACGGATTTTCCGGGAACACCGGGGAGCTGTTTTTT.

The chain combines TRBV27 with TRBJ2-3; 14 positions match TRBD2. Germline trimming cut 7 bases from V and 1 base from J; bases unmatched to any gene: 13. There are 19 residues in the CDR3. Germline V gives CDR1 MNHEY, CDR2 SMNVEV (reference sequence). The CDR3, as DNA: TGTGCCAGCACCAGGACTAGCGGGGGGTTCCTTTTGGGCACAGATACGCAGTATTTT. Amino acids: CASTRTSGGFLLGTDTQYF.